The 14 T cell receptor beta chains given below trace back to one sample, sequenced in a study of T cell repertoires in cytomegalovirus infection. TCRdb reprocessed the reads with MiXCR, giving one entry per CDR3 protein. The data show roughly 280,000 distinct CDR3 sequences, roughly 13% seen once. Sequencing input: PBMCs. The receptors shown here come from a human donor in good health (CMV status not recorded). Some clones in this sample may be carry-over from other donors' samples.

This clonotype was picked up many times. The gene calls are TRBV7-3 and TRBJ1-1; D gene uncertain. The CDR3 totals 13 residues. In germline, CDR1 is SGHTA, CDR2 FQGTGA. Deletions cut 1 base from V and 7 bases from J, with 10 bases between. The CDR3 DNA reads as TGTGCCAGCAGCTTAAGTGTATTTAGTGAAGCTTTCTTT. Protein: CASSLSVFSEAFF. Full variable domain (rest looked up from reference TRBV7-3 and TRBJ1-1): GAGVSQTPSNKVTEKGKYVELRCDPISGHTALYWYRQSLGQGPEFLIYFQGTGAADDSGLPNDRFFAVRPEGSVSTLKIQRTERGDSAVYLCASSLSVFSEAFFGQGTRLTVV.

This clonotype was observed at least ten times. The V gene is TRBV14, the J gene TRBJ2-2; D is undetermined. Germline CDR1 is SGHDN and CDR2 is FVKESK. The CDR3 totals 14 residues. Trimming stripped 4 bases from V and 2 bases from J, with 8 bases between. The CDR3 protein is CASSRHANTGELFF. The DNA of the CDR3 is TGTGCCAGCAGCCGTCATGCTAACACCGGGGAGCTGTTTTTT.

The J gene is TRBJ2-7, the V gene TRBV7-3; D may be TRBD1 (5 bases). The germline V and J ends were trimmed by 5 bases and 0 bases, with 17 bases remaining between them. Germline V gives CDR1 SGHTA, CDR2 FQGTGA. The CDR3 sequence is 16 residues long. The CDR3 protein is CASSQPRRDSSYEQYF. As DNA, the CDR3 is TGTGCCAGCAGCCAACCCCGTCGAGACAGCTCCTACGAGCAGTACTTC.

This clonotype has only a few counts. The V and J genes are TRBV12-3 or TRBV12-4 and TRBJ2-5; D may be TRBD1 (5 bases). This CDR3 region has 13 residues. Trimming cost V 3 bases and J 3 bases, with 8 bases left between them. This chain's CDR3 is CASSLDTEETQYF. In DNA, the CDR3 is TGTGCCAGCAGTTTGGACACTGAAGAGACCCAGTACTTC.

The chain links TRBV6-5 to TRBJ2-3; D ambiguous. CDR1 and CDR2 (germline): MNHEY, SVGAGI. The germline V and J ends were trimmed by 3 bases and 2 bases, with 3 bases remaining between them. The CDR3 runs to 12 residues. CDR3 DNA sequence: TGTGCCAGCAGTTATAACACAGATACGCAGTATTTT. It codes for CASSYNTDTQYF.

This clonotype was seen repeatedly, ten times or more. The V gene is TRBV7-9, the J gene TRBJ1-5, with TRBD1 matching 12 bases. This CDR3 is 15 amino acids long. Germline V lookup: CDR1 SEHNR, CDR2 FQNEAQ (reference sequence). V was clipped by 5 bases and J by 7 bases; unmatched bases: 6. Here the CDR3 reads CASSGDRGREQPQHF. The CDR3 nucleotides are TGTGCCAGCAGCGGGGACAGGGGGCGGGAACAGCCCCAGCATTTT.

V gene TRBV9 combines with J gene TRBJ2-1, with 11 bases aligning to TRBD1. Trimming took 4 bases from V and 6 from J; bases not matched to a gene: 6. Germline V gene lookup returns CDR1 SGDLS and CDR2 YYNGEE. The CDR3 runs to 15 residues. CDR3: CASSPSDRGLNEQFF. DNA for the CDR3: TGTGCCAGCAGCCCCTCGGACAGGGGGCTCAATGAGCAGTTCTTC. The full variable domain, completed using reference TRBV9 and TRBJ2-1, is DSGVTQTPKHLITATGQRVTLRCSPRSGDLSVYWYQQSLDQGLQFLIQYYNGEERAKGNILERFSAQQFPDLHSELNLSSLELGDSALYFCASSPSDRGLNEQFFGPGTRLTVL.

This clonotype was detected a few times. This chain connects TRBV29-1 to TRBJ1-4, with TRBD1 identical over 8 bases. CDR1 is SQVTM, CDR2 ANQGSEA, per germline. The ends lost 7 bases at V and 6 bases at J; junction bases unmatched: 7. CDR3 length: 13 amino acids. DNA of the CDR3: TGCAGCGCGATATCGACAGGGGATGAAAAACTGTTTTTT. The encoded protein is CSAISTGDEKLFF. Full variable domain (rest looked up from reference TRBV29-1 and TRBJ1-4): SAVISQKPSRDICQRGTSLTIQCQVDSQVTMMFWYRQQPGQSLTLIATANQGSEATYESGFVIDKFPISRPNLTFSTLTVSNMSPEDSSIYLCSAISTGDEKLFFGSGTQLSVL.

The V call is TRBV15, the J call TRBJ2-3, with TRBD1 matching over 7 bases. The junction had 7 bases not matched to a gene; V was cut back by 2 bases and J by 2 bases. The V gene's germline CDR1 is LNHNV and CDR2 YYDKDF (reference sequence). This CDR3 is 16 amino acids long. The CDR3 reads CATSRMLQGTTDTQYF. The CDR3 DNA reads TGTGCCACCAGCAGAATGTTACAGGGGACCACAGATACGCAGTATTTT.

This clonotype occurred many times. The V call is TRBV7-2, the J call TRBJ1-1; no reliable D call. Trimming took off 5 bases at V and 1 base at J, with 11 bases between the two ends. This CDR3 contains 14 residues. Germline CDR1 is SGHTA and CDR2 is FQGNSA. CDR3 amino acids: CASSPYMGNTEAFF. CDR3 coding DNA: TGTGCCAGCAGCCCCTATATGGGGAACACTGAAGCTTTCTTT.

The rearrangement joins TRBV28 to TRBJ1-1; no firm D call. The CDR3 runs 13 residues. Germline V lookup: CDR1 MDHEN, CDR2 SYDVKM. Trimming took 3 bases from V and 7 from J, leaving 12 bases between them. CDR3 loop: CASSFGLRGEAFF. CDR3 nucleotides: TGTGCCAGCAGTTTTGGACTTCGGGGTGAAGCTTTCTTT.

This clonotype was picked up many times. The chain couples TRBV6-2 or TRBV6-3 to TRBJ2-1; maybe TRBD2 (7 bases). The CDR3 is made up of 13 amino acids. Per germline, CDR1 MNHEY and CDR2 SVGEGT. V lost 7 bases and J lost 9, with 16 bases in between. CDR3 DNA: TGTGCCAGCATTGGCGGGGGCTTCGGTGAGCAGTTCTTC. Its protein product is CASIGGGFGEQFF.

This clonotype was observed at least ten times. The chain combines TRBV5-5 with TRBJ1-2; 7 bases are shared with TRBD1. This CDR3 has 14 amino acids. The junction had 7 bases not matched to a gene; V was cut back by 4 bases and J by 4 bases. Germline assignment: CDR1 SGHKS and CDR2 YYEKEE (reference sequence). The CDR3 loop reads CASSRLGQLYGYTF. CDR3 nucleotides: TGTGCCAGCAGCAGGCTGGGACAGCTCTATGGCTACACCTTC.

This clonotype was detected ten times or more. The genes are TRBV7-2 and TRBJ2-3; 11 bases line up with TRBD1. Trimming at V came to 5 bases and at J to 9 bases, leaving 4 bases not matched to a gene. CDR1 SGHTA and CDR2 FQGNSA come from the germline V gene. The CDR3 length is 13 residues. CDR3 protein: CASSQGQGDTQYF. The CDR3 DNA reads as TGTGCCAGCAGCCAGGGACAGGGGGACACGCAGTATTTT.